A selection of T cell receptor beta chains follows, all from one sample in a study of memory CD4+ T cells and cytomegalovirus serostatus. The method was immunoSEQ multiplex PCR; TCRdb's version includes in-frame clones alone and lacks a portion of them. The top ten clones hold more than 0.8% of a sample with around 60,000 clones, 82% of them seen once. The specimen sequenced was memory CD4+ T cells from blood. The receptors derive from an adult in good health and CMV-seronegative. The CDR3 runs from the conserved cysteine through the conserved F or W. Each record gives: V gene, CDR3 protein.

TRBV19 CASTSDRGSNQPQHF
TRBV7-6 CASSRPRQGGEAFF
TRBV5-6 CASSQQWIEPGNTIYF
TRBV18 CASSPDGNQPQHF
TRBV6-1 CASKTSGGAGEQFF
TRBV7-2 CASSRDTSAKTQYF
TRBV7-8 CASSSPTDTQYF
TRBV2 CASRDRVSYGYTF
TRBV11-3 CASSSGTGNYEQYF
TRBV18 CASSPLGAGGYNEQFF
TRBV27 CASSLSGRTSYEQYF
TRBV19 CASSIGTALTDTQYF
TRBV7-9 CASSLGSAGQFF
TRBV2 CASSPPTATGNEQYF